Sequencing of this T cell receptor beta chain was carried out in a study of OX40 agonist ivuxolimab in advanced cancers. The table came from immunoSEQ multiplex PCR; TCRdb's copy has only in-frame clones and leaves some out. The table has approximately 54,000 clones, more than 85% seen once. Only one count was recorded for this clone. Its target is unknown. Blood samples were obtained at baseline, cycle 4 day 1, and cycle 7 day 1. Findings and caveats of the study: It was not determined which antigens were specifically recognized by the peripheral T cells that had undergone clonal expansion.

This sequence originates from an adult with an advanced solid tumor such as melanoma, head and neck, liver or kidney cancer. Specimen: CD4+ or CD8+ T cells sorted from blood, collected in a trial of the OX40 agonist ivuxolimab.

CDR3 in amino acids: CASSIRDPQPQHF. The CDR3 region has the DNA TGTGCCAGTAGTATCAGGGACCCTCAGCCCCAGCATTTT. The J gene is TRBJ1-5, the V gene TRBV19, with D tentatively TRBD1 (5 bases). Germline V lookup: CDR1 LNHDA, CDR2 SQIVND (reference sequence). CDR3 length: 13 amino acids. The V and J ends lost 3 bases and 6 bases respectively, with 9 bases between them.